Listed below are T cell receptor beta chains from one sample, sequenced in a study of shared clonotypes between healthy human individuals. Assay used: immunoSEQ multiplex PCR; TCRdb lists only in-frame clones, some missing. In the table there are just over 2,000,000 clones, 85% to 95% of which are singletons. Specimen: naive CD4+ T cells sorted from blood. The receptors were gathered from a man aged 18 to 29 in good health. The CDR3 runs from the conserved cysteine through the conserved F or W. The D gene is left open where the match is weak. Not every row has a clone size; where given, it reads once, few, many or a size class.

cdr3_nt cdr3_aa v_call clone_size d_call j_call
TGTGCCAGCAGCACGGGACTGCTCTCTGGAAACACCATATATTTT CASSTGLLSGNTIYF TRBV7-2 . . TRBJ1-3
TGTGCCAGCTCACCGTCTACCGGCTACGAGCAGTACTTC CASSPSTGYEQYF TRBV18 . . TRBJ2-7
TGTGCCAGCTCACCACCGTCAGCCCGGGAGACCCAGTACTTC CASSPPSARETQYF TRBV18 . . TRBJ2-5
TGTGCCAGCAGCCGTAGCGGGGGGGCCTACAATGAGCAGTTCTTC CASSRSGGAYNEQFF TRBV7-9 . TRBD2 TRBJ2-1
TGCAGCGTTGTGACTGTCCAAGAGACCCAGTACTTC CSVVTVQETQYF TRBV29-1 . . TRBJ2-5
TGTGCCAGCAGCTTGCAGCGGCAAGGGAATTCACCCCTCCACTTT CASSLQRQGNSPLHF TRBV5-5 . . TRBJ1-6
TGTGCCAGCAGCTTGGGAGGGTCAGGAGATACGCAGTATTTT CASSLGGSGDTQYF TRBV5-6 . . TRBJ2-3
TGTGCCATCAGGGGGACAGGGGGCAGCTACGAGCAGTACTTC CAIRGTGGSYEQYF TRBV10-3 . TRBD1 TRBJ2-7
TGTGCCAGCAGCCCGTCAGGGGGGGTCAGCGAGACCCAGTACTTC CASSPSGGVSETQYF TRBV2 . . TRBJ2-5
TGTGCCAGCATGATACTACACACGGGGCTCTACGAGCAGTACTTC CASMILHTGLYEQYF TRBV6-1 . . TRBJ2-7
TGTGCCAGCAGCTTGGTACAGGGGAACACAGATACGCAGTATTTT CASSLVQGNTDTQYF TRBV5-4 once TRBD1 TRBJ2-3
TGCAGCGTCCAACAGGGTAGGGCTGAAGCTTTCTTT CSVQQGRAEAFF TRBV29-1 . . TRBJ1-1
TGTGCCGGGTCATATGGGGGTGTTGAAGCTTTCTTT CAGSYGGVEAFF TRBV6-1 . . TRBJ1-1
TGTGCCAGCTCACCATATGGACAGGGGAATTCACCCCTCCACTTT CASSPYGQGNSPLHF TRBV18 . TRBD1 TRBJ1-6
TGTGCCAGCAGCTTACGCCACACTACTCTAGCGGGGGGCAATGAGCAGTTCTTC CASSLRHTTLAGGNEQFF TRBV9 . TRBD2 TRBJ2-1
TGTGCCAGCAGCCTAGGGACACGTCAAGAGACCCAGTACTTC CASSLGTRQETQYF TRBV7-2 . . TRBJ2-5
TGTGCCAGCAGTGCACGACAGGGTATCGCCTACGAGCAGTACTTC CASSARQGIAYEQYF TRBV2 . TRBD1 TRBJ2-7
TGTGCCAGCAGCGTAGAAGGGACAGGGCCCCGTCTTACGCAGTATTTT CASSVEGTGPRLTQYF TRBV9 . TRBD1 TRBJ2-3
TGCGCCAGCAGTTTGGGGGACACCATATATTTT CASSLGDTIYF TRBV5-1 . . TRBJ1-3
TGTGCCAGCAGCCCCCTAGCGGGACTCTCCTACGAGCAGTACTTC CASSPLAGLSYEQYF TRBV6-5 . TRBD2 TRBJ2-7
TGTGCCAGTAGACCGACGGGTACTGTGAACTATGGCTACACCTTC CASRPTGTVNYGYTF TRBV19 . . TRBJ1-2
TGTGCCATCAGCTCGTACAATGAGCAGTTCTTC CAISSYNEQFF TRBV10-3 once . TRBJ2-1
TGCGCCAGCAGCCAAGTCCTTTCCTACGAGCAGTACTTC CASSQVLSYEQYF TRBV4-3 . . TRBJ2-7
TGTGCCATCAGTGAGTCGGTGGCTAGCGGGAGGGACAATGAGCAGTTCTTC CAISESVASGRDNEQFF TRBV10-3 . TRBD2 TRBJ2-1
TGTGCCAGCTCACCAGGCCAAACAGAGACCCAGTACTTC CASSPGQTETQYF TRBV18 . . TRBJ2-5
TGTGCCAGCAGCTTAGAGGTCCCCACGATCTCTGGGGCCAACGTCCTGACTTTC CASSLEVPTISGANVLTF TRBV7-2 . . TRBJ2-6
TGTGCCAGCAGCGTTTCGCCAACGAACTACGAGCAGTACTTC CASSVSPTNYEQYF TRBV9 . . TRBJ2-7
TGTGCCAGCAGCCGGGCCGGGCCAGATACGCAGTATTTT CASSRAGPDTQYF TRBV7-9 . . TRBJ2-3